A single sample gave rise to the 3 T cell receptor beta chains below, sequenced in a study of T cells in Graves' hyperthyroidism and ophthalmopathy. TCR beta CDR3 region amplification was performed from RNA transcripts. Using the HTBI primer set, a first-round RT-PCR was run on the TCR CDR3. TCRdb passed the multiplex PCR reads through MiXCR, listing each CDR3 protein once. This sample carries 550,000 to 800,000 distinct CDR3 sequences, 16% of them seen once, and the ten largest clones take around 7.7%. The sequenced sample was blood. The receptor set was obtained from a man younger than 30 with Graves' hyperthyroidism.

The chain employs TRBV5-8 and TRBJ2-2; a possible D gene is TRBD2 (5 bases). Between the trimmed V and J ends, which lost 4 bases and 6 bases, there was a span of 16 bases. The V gene's germline CDR1 is SGHTS and CDR2 YDEGEE. The CDR3 is 15 residues long. The CDR3: CASSQWPGYAGELFF. The CDR3 DNA sequence: TGTGCCAGCAGCCAATGGCCGGGGTACGCCGGGGAGCTGTTTTTT.

This clonotype was recorded a few times. The V call is TRBV15, the J call TRBJ2-1; 12 bases are shared with TRBD1. The V gene end was trimmed by 2 bases and the J gene end by 10 bases; junction bases not matched to a gene: 9. The germline gives CDR1 LNHNV, CDR2 YYDKDF (reference sequence). CDR3 length: 16 residues. The DNA of the CDR3 is TGTGCCACCAGCAGACCGGGACAGGGGGCGATAGGGGAGCAGTTCTTC. Amino acids: CATSRPGQGAIGEQFF.

This clonotype showed up many times. The chain joins TRBV12-3 or TRBV12-4 to TRBJ2-1; TRBD2 matches 11 bases. V was clipped by 3 bases and J by 10 bases; unmatched bases: 11. This CDR3 comprises 16 residues. CDR3 sequence (DNA): TGTGCCAGCAGTTTTTGGGAACTAGCGGGAGTACGGGAGCAGTTCTTC. Encoded protein: CASSFWELAGVREQFF.